Presented here are 8 T cell receptor beta chains from one specimen sequenced in a study of blood T cell repertoires in COVID-19. Repertoires were generated with immunoSEQ multiplex PCR, while TCRdb's copy carries only in-frame clones and drops some. The sample yields a few hundred thousand clones, around 85% seen once. The sample consisted of peripheral blood. The receptors originated from a woman under 30 with acute or convalescent COVID-19.

The genes are TRBV10-1 and TRBJ1-2; no clear D gene. The germline CDR1 and CDR2 sequences are WNHNN and SYGVQD (reference sequence). V lost 0 bases to trimming and J lost 6 bases, with 8 bases between them. The length of the CDR3 is 13 residues. The CDR3 DNA follows: TGCGCCAGCAGTGAGTCTTCGCGTAATGGCTACACCTTC. Residues: CASSESSRNGYTF.

DNA for the CDR3: TGTGCCAGCAGCCAAGAAGGATGGGGCCTACCCGATGAGCAGTTCTTC. The encoded protein is CASSQEGWGLPDEQFF. V is TRBV3-1 (or the pseudogene TRBV3-2) and J is TRBJ2-1; maybe TRBD1 (5 bases). The germline V and J ends were trimmed by 0 bases and 8 bases, with 17 bases remaining between them. CDR1 and CDR2 from the germline V gene are LGHDT and YNNKEL (reference sequence). The CDR3 spans 16 residues.

Only one count was recorded for this clone. The V gene is TRBV10-1, the J gene TRBJ2-5; TRBD2 is a possible D gene (6 bases). Germline lookup yields CDR1 WNHNN and CDR2 SYGVQD (reference sequence). The CDR3 length is 14 residues. V lost 4 bases, J lost 4 bases, and 13 bases lay in between. As DNA, the CDR3 is TGCGCCAGCAGTGCGACTAGAACCCTAGAGACCCAGTACTTC. This encodes CASSATRTLETQYF.

The V call is TRBV19, the J call TRBJ2-1; the D gene is possibly TRBD1 (6 bases). CDR1 is LNHDA, CDR2 SQIVND, per germline (reference sequence). The CDR3 runs to 17 residues. Trimming pared 0 bases from V and 1 base from J, leaving 13 bases between. The CDR3 nucleotides are TGTGCCAGTAGTATAGATCTCAACAGGGTATCCTACAATGAGCAGTTCTTC. It encodes CASSIDLNRVSYNEQFF.

This chain joins TRBV6-5 and TRBJ1-5; D ambiguous. The CDR3 runs to 13 residues. Germline CDR1 is MNHEY and CDR2 is SVGAGI. Trimming took 2 bases from V and 6 from J, leaving 8 bases between them. CDR3 residues: CASSYAEGQPQHF. DNA for the CDR3: TGTGCCAGCAGTTACGCGGAGGGTCAGCCCCAGCATTTT.

A few counts support this clone. The CDR3 DNA is TGTGCCAGTAGTATAGAAGCGGGGCGTCCCAACTATGGCTACACCTTC. Translating gives CASSIEAGRPNYGYTF. The chain couples TRBV19 to TRBJ1-2; a weak D match, TRBD1 (5 bases). V was pared by 0 bases and J by 2 bases, with 13 bases between. CDR1 is LNHDA and CDR2 is SQIVND in the germline V gene (reference sequence). This CDR3 contains 16 residues.

This clone was seen only a few times. This chain uses TRBV4-1 with TRBJ1-1, with D uncertain. Germline V lookup: CDR1 MGHRA, CDR2 YSYEKL. V lost 5 bases, J lost 3 bases, and 10 bases lay in between. CDR3 length: 13 amino acids. In DNA form, the CDR3 reads TGCGCCAGCAGCTATATACAGTACACTGAAGCTTTCTTT. Protein sequence: CASSYIQYTEAFF.

V gene TRBV7-9 combines with J gene TRBJ2-1; D possibly corresponds to TRBD2 (5 bases). The CDR3 runs to 13 residues. Trimming stripped 1 base from V and 8 bases from J, with 9 bases between. CDR1 is SEHNR and CDR2 is FQNEAQ in the germline V gene (reference sequence). In nucleotides, the CDR3 is TGTGCCAGCAGCTTAGGCGGGCCCGATGAGCAGTTCTTC. It specifies CASSLGGPDEQFF.